The 25 T cell receptor beta chains presented below share a single source sample, sequenced in a study of T cells in women clearing cervical HPV infection. TCRdb keeps only in-frame clones here, not all; method: immunoSEQ multiplex PCR. This sample's table has 40,000 or so clones. Source material: blood buffy coat. The receptors originated from a woman between 18 and 75 years old with a cervical HPV16 infection that either progressed to CIN3+ or cleared (not recorded which).

As concerns this clone: The read gets to within 3 residues of the CDR3 end, and the germline J gene fills in the rest. V usage is TRBV18 and J usage is TRBJ2-3, with D unresolved. CDR3 size: 12 residues. The V gene's germline CDR1 is KGHSH and CDR2 LQKENI. The sequenced part of the CDR3 DNA is TGTGCCAGCTCACCAGAGCGAGAGACG. Protein sequence: CASSPERET. The CDR3 in full is CASSPERETQYF. Variable domain in full (rest from reference TRBV18 and TRBJ2-3): NAGVMQNPRHLVRRRGQEARLRCSPMKGHSHVYWYRQLPEEGLKFMVYLQKENIIDESGMPKERFSAEFPKEGPSILRIQQVVRGDSAAYFCASSPERETQYFGPGTRLTVL.

Concerning this clone: The read terminates 3 residues ahead of where the CDR3 ends, so the germline J gene completes it. The J gene is TRBJ2-3, the V gene TRBV9; D perhaps matches TRBD1 (6 bases). Germline CDR1 reads SGDLS; CDR2 reads YYNGEE. The CDR3 sequence is 14 residues long. V was clipped by 4 bases and J by 5 bases, with 14 bases between them. The part of the CDR3 DNA that was read is TGTGCCAGCAGCTCCGAACAGGGAAAAGATACG. It yields the protein CASSSEQGKDT. The full CDR3 protein is CASSSEQGKDTQYF.

With respect to this clone: The read comes to an end 3 residues before the CDR3 does, leaving the germline J gene to fill in the end. The chain is built from TRBV7-6 and TRBJ2-3; maybe TRBD1 (5 bases). Germline V gene lookup returns CDR1 SGHVS and CDR2 FNYEAQ. V lost 2 bases to trimming and J lost 5 bases, with 17 bases between them. CDR3 length equals 16 residues. CDR3 bases read: TGTGCCAGCAGCTTATTGGCTCGTAGGGGTAGAGATACG. This encodes CASSLLARRGRDT. The full CDR3 protein reads CASSLLARRGRDTQYF.

Comments on this clone: Read sequence stops 3 residues before the CDR3 end, and the germline J gene provides the missing end. V gene TRBV15 combines with J gene TRBJ2-2; D is possibly TRBD2 (6 bases). The CDR3 is 16 amino acids. Between the trimmed V and J ends, which lost 0 bases and 3 bases, there was a span of 11 bases. CDR1 is LNHNV, CDR2 YYDKDF, per germline (reference sequence). The part of the CDR3 DNA that was read is TGTGCCACCAGCAGAGAAAGACTAGGACACACCGGGGAG. Translated, it gives CATSRERLGHTGE. The full CDR3 protein is CATSRERLGHTGELFF.

On this clone: The read falls 3 residues short of the CDR3 end, and the missing part is taken from the germline J gene. V is TRBV5-1 and J is TRBJ2-7, with 8 bases lining up with TRBD2. The CDR3 contains 15 residues. V lost 0 bases and J lost 0; bases outside the gene matches: 2. The germline gives CDR1 SGHRS, CDR2 YFSETQ. The CDR3: CASSLESGSSYEQYF. The sequenced CDR3 bases are TGCGCCAGCAGCTTGGAAAGCGGGAGCTCCTACGAG.

As concerns this clone: From the germline J gene comes the end of the CDR3, since the read stops 3 residues before it. The V gene is TRBV28, the J gene TRBJ2-2, with D uncertain. This CDR3 is 14 amino acids long. Germline V gene sequence: CDR1 MDHEN, CDR2 SYDVKM. Trimming removed 5 bases from V and 5 bases from J, with 12 bases in between. CDR3 bases read: TGTGCCAGCAGTCCCCCGGGTGGGACCGGGGAG. Amino acids: CASSPPGGTGE. The whole CDR3 is CASSPPGGTGELFF. The full variable domain, in which reference TRBV28 and TRBJ2-2 provide the parts outside the CDR3, is DVKVTQSSRYLVKRTGEKVFLECVQDMDHENMFWYRQDPGLGLRLIYFSYDVKMKEKGDIPEGYSVSREKKERFSLILESASTNQTSMYLCASSPPGGTGELFFGEGSRLTVL.

About this clone itself: The DNA ends 3 residues before the CDR3 does, and the rest of the CDR3 is filled in from the germline J gene. The J gene is TRBJ2-1, the V gene TRBV19; 12 positions agree with TRBD1. V lost 3 bases to trimming and J lost 7 bases; unmatched junction nucleotides: 4. The germline V gene encodes CDR1 LNHDA and CDR2 SQIVND (reference sequence). This CDR3 contains 15 residues. The part of the CDR3 DNA that was read is TGTGCCAGTAGTATTGGGGGACAGGGGGCGAATGAG. Its translation is CASSIGGQGANE. The whole CDR3 reads CASSIGGQGANEQFF.

On this clone: From the germline J gene comes the end of the CDR3, since the read stops 3 residues before it. The chain combines TRBV10-3 with TRBJ1-1, with D perhaps matching TRBD1 (6 bases). Trimming left V 4 bases short and J 2 bases short, with 11 bases between. The germline V gene encodes CDR1 ENHRY and CDR2 SYGVKD. This CDR3 is built from 14 residues. The sequenced CDR3 bases are TGTGCCATCAGTGGTGGGGGCTCTAACACTGAA. Its translation: CAISGGGSNTE. The entire CDR3 protein is CAISGGGSNTEAFF.

In the case of this clone: Read coverage stops 3 residues before the CDR3 terminus; the germline J gene supplies the remainder. This chain joins TRBV2 and TRBJ2-3; 15 bases agree with TRBD2. Trimming at V came to 9 bases and at J to 5 bases, leaving 12 bases not matched to a gene. Germline V CDR1 and CDR2: SNHLY, FYNNEI. The CDR3 is 17 residues long. CDR3 amino acids: CASRPGLAGGGGDTQYF. CDR3 bases read: TGTGCCAGTAGGCCGGGACTAGCGGGGGGCGGGGGAGATACG.

As for this clone: The read comes to an end 3 residues before the CDR3 does, leaving the germline J gene to fill in the end. V and J are TRBV20-1 and TRBJ1-1; D perhaps matches TRBD1 (6 bases). This CDR3 has 13 amino acids. Trimming took 4 bases from V and 1 from J, leaving 10 bases between them. Germline V gene lookup returns CDR1 DFQATT and CDR2 SNEGSKA (reference sequence). The CDR3 protein is CSATLGANTEAFF. CDR3 bases read: TGCAGTGCTACTCTGGGGGCGAACACTGAA.

Comment on this clone: Coverage ceases 3 residues before the CDR3 finishes, and the germline J gene fills in the end. The chain is built from TRBV7-8 and TRBJ2-1; the match to TRBD2 covers 7 bases. CDR3 size: 13 residues. CDR1 is SGHVS, CDR2 FQNEAQ, per germline. J lost 5 bases, V lost 2 bases, and 0 bases had no gene match. The CDR3 here is CASSLTSDNEQFF. The CDR3 bases that were read are TGTGCCAGCAGCTTAACTAGCGACAATGAG. Looking up the rest from reference TRBV7-8 and TRBJ2-1 gives the full variable domain: GAGVSQSPRYKVAKRGQDVALRCDPISGHVSLFWYQQALGQGPEFLTYFQNEAQLDKSGLPSDRFFAERPEGSVSTLKIQRTQQEDSAVYLCASSLTSDNEQFFGPGTRLTVL.

As concerns this clone: With the read ending 3 residues before the CDR3 end, the germline J gene is used to fill in that end. The chain employs TRBV2 and TRBJ2-5; D is possibly TRBD1 (6 bases). The V gene's germline CDR1 is SNHLY and CDR2 FYNNEI. This CDR3 spans 14 amino acids. Between the trimmed V and J ends, which lost 5 bases and 3 bases, there was a span of 13 bases. The CDR3 DNA, read in part, is TGTGCCAGCAGTTACGGACAGCTAGAAGAGACC. This sequence encodes CASSYGQLEET. The whole CDR3 reads CASSYGQLEETQYF.

For this clone: The missing CDR3 end, 3 residues past where the read stops, is filled in from the germline J gene. The chain recombines TRBV19 with TRBJ1-2; D unresolved. This CDR3 region has 14 residues. Germline values: CDR1 LNHDA, CDR2 SQIVND (reference sequence). The sequenced CDR3 bases are TGTGCCAGTAGCTGGGCGGGAGAAGCAGATACC. Translation: CASSWAGEADT. The complete CDR3 reads CASSWAGEADTYTF.

Concerning this clone: The read ends 3 residues before the CDR3 terminus; that terminus is restored from the germline J gene. The V gene is TRBV16, the J gene TRBJ2-3; TRBD1 matches 9 bases. The germline CDR1 and CDR2 sequences are KGHSY and FQNENV. The CDR3 runs to 14 residues. The CDR3 bases that were read are TGTGCCAGCAGCAGGACAGGGGCTGGGGAGACG. It is translated as CASSRTGAGET. The CDR3 in its entirety is CASSRTGAGETQYF.

As to this clone: The read falls 3 residues short of the CDR3 end, and the missing part is taken from the germline J gene. The chain couples TRBV5-1 to TRBJ2-1, with unresolved D. The CDR3 contains 13 residues. The V gene lost 4 bases and the J gene lost 6 bases, with 11 bases spanning the gap. Germline V CDR1 and CDR2: SGHRS, YFSETQ. The CDR3 here is CASSAPSSNEQFF. CDR3 DNA (partial): TGCGCCAGCAGCGCTCCTAGTTCCAATGAG.

CDR3 amino acids: CASSLEGQGNYGYTF. CDR3 DNA (partial): TGTGCCAGCAGCTTAGAGGGACAGGGAAACTATGGC. The chain is built from TRBV7-6 and TRBJ1-2; 9 nucleotides agree with TRBD1. The read ends 3 residues before the CDR3 terminus; that terminus is restored from the germline J gene. V shed 1 base and J 2 bases; nucleotides not matched to a gene: 2. This CDR3 comprises 15 residues. Germline loops: CDR1 SGHVS, CDR2 FNYEAQ.

Comment on this clone: The sequenced fragment ends 3 residues before the CDR3 boundary, so the rest is inferred from the germline J gene. The chain is built from TRBV19 and TRBJ1-2; a weak D match, TRBD1 (6 bases). The CDR3 is 12 residues long. Germline V gene sequence: CDR1 LNHDA, CDR2 SQIVND (reference sequence). The part of the CDR3 DNA that was read is TGTGCCAGTAGTATTGGACAGACGAGC. This codes for CASSIGQTS. In full, the CDR3 is CASSIGQTSYTF.

On this clone: The read ends 3 residues before the CDR3 terminus; that terminus is restored from the germline J gene. The J gene is TRBJ2-3, the V gene TRBV18; perhaps TRBD1 as D (6 bases). The CDR3 covers 15 residues. V was clipped by 4 bases and J by 0 bases, with 11 bases between them. CDR1 KGHSH and CDR2 LQKENI come from the germline V gene. The CDR3 DNA, read in part, is TGTGCCAGCTCACAGACAGGCGGAAGCACAGATACG. This encodes CASSQTGGSTDT. The full CDR3 sequence reads CASSQTGGSTDTQYF.

Comments on this clone: Coverage ceases 3 residues before the CDR3 finishes, and the germline J gene fills in the end. This chain joins TRBV7-9 and TRBJ1-2, with D tentatively TRBD1 (5 bases). This CDR3 region has 15 residues. Looked up from germline, CDR1 is SEHNR and CDR2 is FQNEAQ (reference sequence). The part of the CDR3 DNA that was read is TGTGCCAGCAGCTTAGCGGGGAGATTGGACAATGAC. Its translation is CASSLAGRLDND. The whole CDR3 sequence is CASSLAGRLDNDYTF.

Points on this clone: The sequenced fragment ends 3 residues before the CDR3 boundary, so the rest is inferred from the germline J gene. The rearrangement joins TRBV12-3 or TRBV12-4 to TRBJ2-1; TRBD2 matches 8 bases. V gave up 6 bases and J gave up 0 bases; unmatched junction bases: 4. The CDR3 covers 15 residues. CDR3 DNA, as far as it was read: TGTGCCAGCAGAACCGGGACTAGCTCCTACAATGAG. Encoded protein: CASRTGTSSYNE. The complete CDR3 reads CASRTGTSSYNEQFF.

The sequenced CDR3 bases are TGTGCCAGCAGCCCCGACAGGAATTCACCC. Translation gives CASSPDRNSP. The whole CDR3 is CASSPDRNSPLHF. This chain connects TRBV11-2 to TRBJ1-6; possible D gene TRBD1, 6 bases. The CDR3 end lies 3 residues beyond the end of the read and is filled in from the germline J gene. Germline CDR1 SGHAT, CDR2 FQNNGV. The CDR3 is 13 residues long. Trimming cost V 5 bases and J 7 bases, with 9 bases left between them.

As for this clone: The read gets to within 3 residues of the CDR3 end, and the germline J gene fills in the rest. V usage is TRBV28 and J usage is TRBJ1-5; 8 bases align to TRBD1. Unmatched junction bases numbered 7, after V lost 6 bases and J lost 6 bases. The germline gives CDR1 MDHEN, CDR2 SYDVKM. The CDR3 loop spans 14 amino acids. The DNA read from the CDR3 is TGTGCCAGCAGCCCCGGACAGGGCCTTCAGCCC. This translates into CASSPGQGLQP. The full CDR3 protein is CASSPGQGLQPQHF.

Notes on this clone: The read is 3 residues too short to cover the CDR3 end, so that end is filled in from the germline J gene. The V call is TRBV4-2, the J call TRBJ1-3; possibly TRBD1 for D (6 bases). CDR1 and CDR2 (germline): LGHNA, YNFKEQ. This CDR3 has 17 residues. V dropped 2 bases and J dropped 0 bases, with 14 bases sitting between them. The sequenced CDR3 bases are TGTGCCAGCAGCCAAAGCTGGACAGAGAGCTCTGGAAACACC. This translates into CASSQSWTESSGNT. The whole CDR3 reads CASSQSWTESSGNTIYF.

Worth noting for this clone: Read data end 3 residues before the CDR3 end; the end is taken from the germline J gene. V gene TRBV6-2 or TRBV6-3 combines with J gene TRBJ2-3, with D tentatively TRBD2 (5 bases). The CDR3 extends over 13 amino acids. CDR1 MNHEY and CDR2 SVGEGT come from the germline V gene. The CDR3 loop is CASSGPSNQPQYF. The covered CDR3 bases are TGTGCCAGCAGCGGTCCTAGCAATCAGCCG.

CDR3: CATSAPGDLQETQYF. CDR3 DNA, as far as it was read: TGTGCCACCAGTGCGCCGGGTGACTTACAAGAGACC. This sequence joins TRBV24-1 and TRBJ2-5, with unresolved D. From the germline J gene comes the end of the CDR3, since the read stops 3 residues before it. There are 15 residues in the CDR3. The germline gives CDR1 KGHDR, CDR2 SFDVKD. V shed 5 bases and J shed 2 bases, with 14 bases lying between them.